This T cell receptor beta chain was captured by sequencing in a study of cytomegalovirus exposure and HLA in healthy donors. Study-wide points: Usually a TCR sequence was rare, but some public TCRs were found in many donors. Diagnosis of cytomegalovirus status made by the classifier reportedly showed high specificity and sensitivity. Associated with cytomegalovirus, according to the listing, were around 170 TCR beta chains. The tendency of first-cohort TCR clusters to co-occur in the 120 or so validation repertoires emerged from a later analysis.

This clone appeared once. Its antigen is unidentified. Germline loops: CDR1 SGHNT, CDR2 YYREEE (reference sequence). CDR3 length: 16 residues. V was pared by 3 bases and J by 1 base, with 5 bases of the junction left unmatched. Repertoires were generated with immunoSEQ multiplex PCR, while TCRdb's copy carries only in-frame clones and drops some. The sample has around 250,000 clones, around 89% seen once; the top ten hold more than 0.35%. The chain uses TRBV5-4 and TRBJ2-5, with TRBD2 matching over 11 bases. The sample consisted of PBMCs. The sequence was obtained from a woman aged 18-29 years in good health and CMV-seronegative. The CDR3, as DNA: TGTGCCAGCAGCTCGGGGACTAGCGGAGCCCAAGAGACCCAGTACTTC. Translated, it gives CASSSGTSGAQETQYF. The whole variable domain, filled in from reference TRBV5-4 and TRBJ2-5, reads ETGVTQSPTHLIKTRGQQVTLRCSSQSGHNTVSWYQQALGQGPQFIFQYYREEENGRGNFPPRFSGLQFPNYSSELNVNALELDDSALYLCASSSGTSGAQETQYFGPGTRLLVL.